Listed here are 29 T cell receptor beta chains from one sample, sequenced in a study of T cell clonality in common variable immunodeficiency. Repertoires were generated with immunoSEQ multiplex PCR, while TCRdb's copy carries only in-frame clones and drops some. Singletons are absent from the sample, which has about 39,000 clones. The sequenced material came from peripheral blood mononuclear cells. The origin of the receptors is a person aged 18 to 75 in good health.

The sample holds many counts of this clone. The read terminates 3 residues ahead of where the CDR3 ends, so the germline J gene completes it. J is TRBJ2-3 and V is TRBV29-1, with TRBD1 matching over 8 bases. Germline lookup yields CDR1 SQVTM and CDR2 ANQGSEA. The CDR3 consists of 12 residues. The CDR3 spells CSVGRGHETQYF. CDR3 DNA, as far as it was read: TGCAGCGTTGGCAGGGGGCATGAGACG.

This clone came up many times. The sequenced fragment ends 3 residues before the CDR3 boundary, so the rest is inferred from the germline J gene. The V gene is TRBV5-1, the J gene TRBJ2-3; 7 bases are shared with TRBD2. The CDR3 spans 15 residues. The V gene's germline CDR1 is SGHRS and CDR2 YFSETQ. V was pared by 0 bases and J by 2 bases, with 3 bases of the junction left unmatched. The CDR3 DNA, read in part, is TGCGCCAGCAGCTTGGGAACTAGCGACACAGATACG. Its protein product is CASSLGTSDTDT. The entire CDR3 reads CASSLGTSDTDTQYF.

This clone was found a few times. The DNA ends 3 residues before the CDR3 does, and the rest of the CDR3 is filled in from the germline J gene. The rearrangement links TRBV7-8 to TRBJ2-1, with a tentative D call TRBD2 (6 bases). There are 16 residues in the CDR3. CDR1 is SGHVS and CDR2 is FQNEAQ in the germline V gene. Trimming pared 2 bases from V and 2 bases from J, leaving 13 bases between. Incomplete CDR3 DNA: TGTGCCAGCAGCTTACTGCGGGGAAGTGCCTACAATGAG. Protein sequence: CASSLLRGSAYNE. The whole CDR3 reads CASSLLRGSAYNEQFF. The full variable domain, its missing parts supplied by reference TRBV7-8 and TRBJ2-1, is GAGVSQSPRYKVAKRGQDVALRCDPISGHVSLFWYQQALGQGPEFLTYFQNEAQLDKSGLPSDRFFAERPEGSVSTLKIQRTQQEDSAVYLCASSLLRGSAYNEQFFGPGTRLTVL.

This clone was recorded at least ten times. Read sequence stops 3 residues before the CDR3 end, and the germline J gene provides the missing end. The chain carries TRBV20-1 and TRBJ2-1; 7 nucleotides align to TRBD2. The CDR3 contains 17 residues. The germline CDR1 and CDR2 sequences are DFQATT and SNEGSKA (reference sequence). The V gene end was trimmed by 0 bases and the J gene end by 0 bases; junction bases not matched to a gene: 8. The CDR3 bases that were read are TGCAGTGCTAGAGATAAAAGGACTAGTCCCTCCTACAATGAG. Translating it yields CSARDKRTSPSYNE. The CDR3 in its entirety is CSARDKRTSPSYNEQFF.

This clone was observed many times. The CDR3 end lies 3 residues beyond the end of the read and is filled in from the germline J gene. The V call is TRBV20-1, the J call TRBJ1-6; D is perhaps TRBD1 (6 bases). The V end lost 6 bases, the J end lost 8 bases, and 17 bases lay between the germline ends. CDR1 and CDR2 (germline): DFQATT, SNEGSKA (reference sequence). This CDR3 contains 14 residues. The CDR3 spells CSAKNREGDSPLHF. CDR3 DNA (partial): TGCAGTGCCAAAAACAGGGAAGGGGATTCACCC.

There are a few counts of this clone. The CDR3 goes on 3 residues after the read ends, and that part is filled in from the germline J gene. V usage is TRBV30 and J usage is TRBJ1-1, with 8 bases lining up with TRBD1. Germline V gene lookup returns CDR1 GTSNPN and CDR2 SVGIG (reference sequence). This CDR3 has 13 residues. CDR3 residues: CAWSKALGTGAFF. The part of the CDR3 DNA that was read is TGTGCCTGGAGTAAAGCCCTCGGGACAGGA. The full variable domain, rest sourced from reference TRBV30 and TRBJ1-1, is SQTIHQWPATLVQPVGSPLSLECTVEGTSNPNLYWYRQAAGRGLQLLFYSVGIGQISSEVPQNLSASRPQDRQFILSSKKLLLSDSGFYLCAWSKALGTGAFFGQGTRLTVV.

The sample holds many counts of this clone. Sequencing ends 3 residues short of the CDR3 end; the germline J gene provides the rest. The V and J genes are TRBV20-1 and TRBJ2-3, with 8 bases lining up with TRBD2. Germline CDR1 is DFQATT and CDR2 is SNEGSKA (reference sequence). J lost 5 bases, V lost 6 bases, and 16 bases had no gene match. The length of the CDR3 is 16 residues. CDR3 protein: CSAHPVKREFEDTQYF. Partial CDR3 DNA: TGCAGTGCCCACCCGGTAAAGCGGGAGTTTGAAGATACG.

This clone came up a few times. The read halts 3 residues ahead of the CDR3 end, with the missing end drawn from the germline J gene. The chain recombines TRBV19 with TRBJ2-3; 10 bases agree with TRBD1. The CDR3 length is 17 residues. The junction had 14 bases not matched to a gene; V was cut back by 6 bases and J by 5 bases. Germline V gene sequence: CDR1 LNHDA, CDR2 SQIVND (reference sequence). The CDR3 is CASSRNPTGGLIDTQYF. The DNA read from the CDR3 is TGTGCCAGTAGCCGCAACCCGACAGGGGGCCTGATAGATACG.

The sequenced CDR3 bases are TGTGCCAGCAGCAAGGGACAGCCGGAGACG. Protein sequence: CASSKGQPET. The full-length CDR3 reads as CASSKGQPETQYF. The genes are TRBV7-9 and TRBJ2-3; 7 bases match TRBD1. The CDR3 end falls 3 residues outside the read, so it is completed with the germline J gene. This CDR3 has 13 residues. Germline V gives CDR1 SEHNR, CDR2 FQNEAQ (reference sequence).

This clone was picked up many times. The sequence runs out 3 residues before the end of the CDR3; the remainder is reconstructed from the germline J gene. The chain joins TRBV5-6 to TRBJ2-5; no definite D call. The CDR3 has 14 residues. Trimming shortened V by 4 bases and J by 2 bases, and 12 bases separated the two germline ends. CDR1 SGHDT and CDR2 YYEEEE come from the germline V gene. CDR3 DNA (partial): TGTGCCAGCAGCGTGGCCCAGAGGCAAGAGACC. Its translation: CASSVAQRQET. The full CDR3 sequence reads CASSVAQRQETQYF.

This clone occurred a few times. The CDR3 end lies 3 residues beyond the end of the read and is filled in from the germline J gene. The rearrangement uses TRBV10-1 and TRBJ2-1; TRBD2 matches at 11 bases. Germline trimming cut 4 bases from V and 9 bases from J; bases unmatched to any gene: 5. This CDR3 comprises 14 residues. CDR1 is WNHNN and CDR2 is SYGVQD in the germline V gene (reference sequence). The CDR3 is CASSGVAGGGEQFF. The CDR3 DNA, read in part, is TGCGCCAGCAGTGGAGTAGCGGGAGGGGGTGAG.

This clone was picked up many times. CDR3 amino acids: CASGPGEREAQYF. The part of the CDR3 DNA that was read is TGTGCCAGCGGCCCGGGAGAGCGGGAGGCG. V and J are TRBV7-3 and TRBJ2-3; TRBD2 matches 9 bases. From the germline J gene comes the end of the CDR3, since the read stops 3 residues before it. Germline values: CDR1 SGHTA, CDR2 FQGTGA. This CDR3 comprises 13 residues.

This clone was found a few times. The read comes to an end 3 residues before the CDR3 does, leaving the germline J gene to fill in the end. The rearrangement links TRBV13 to TRBJ2-7; 8 bases line up with TRBD1. The CDR3 sequence is 16 residues long. J lost 2 bases, V lost 0 bases, and 6 bases had no gene match. Germline CDR1 is PRHDT and CDR2 is FYEKMQ (reference sequence). The part of the CDR3 DNA that was read is TGTGCCAGCAGCTTAGGGAGCGGACAGGGAACCTACGAG. It translates to CASSLGSGQGTYE. The whole CDR3 protein reads CASSLGSGQGTYEQYF.

This clone came up many times. Read sequence stops 3 residues before the CDR3 end, and the germline J gene provides the missing end. The rearrangement joins TRBV5-4 to TRBJ2-7; 9 nucleotides match TRBD2. The CDR3 consists of 15 residues. The V gene end was trimmed by 3 bases and the J gene end by 4 bases; junction bases not matched to a gene: 8. The V gene's germline CDR1 is SGHNT and CDR2 YYREEE (reference sequence). Here the CDR3 reads CASSSGSGSRYEQYF. The CDR3 bases that were read are TGTGCCAGCAGCTCAGGTAGCGGGAGTCGGTACGAG. The full variable domain, its missing parts supplied by reference TRBV5-4 and TRBJ2-7, is ETGVTQSPTHLIKTRGQQVTLRCSSQSGHNTVSWYQQALGQGPQFIFQYYREEENGRGNFPPRFSGLQFPNYSSELNVNALELDDSALYLCASSSGSGSRYEQYFGPGTRLTVT.

This clone occurred many times. The missing CDR3 end, 3 residues past where the read stops, is filled in from the germline J gene. The genes are TRBV5-1 and TRBJ2-3; D perhaps matches TRBD2 (5 bases). Germline CDR1 is SGHRS and CDR2 is YFSETQ. V shed 3 bases and J shed 3 bases, with 14 bases lying between them. CDR3 length equals 15 residues. CDR3 loop: CASSSDLGGTDTQYF. CDR3 bases read: TGCGCCAGCAGCTCTGACCTAGGAGGAACAGATACG.

This clone was observed at least ten times. The read ends 3 residues early relative to the CDR3; the germline J gene fills the gap. The rearrangement links TRBV30 to TRBJ2-2; tentative D call: TRBD1 (5 bases). The V gene's germline CDR1 is GTSNPN and CDR2 SVGIG (reference sequence). V was clipped by 0 bases and J by 6 bases, with 5 bases between them. The CDR3 spans 12 residues. CDR3 bases read: TGTGCCTGGAGTGTAGGGGCCGGGGAG. It encodes CAWSVGAGE. The CDR3, in full, reads CAWSVGAGELFF.

This clone was observed at least ten times. The read falls 3 residues short of the CDR3 end, and the missing part is taken from the germline J gene. This chain connects TRBV2 to TRBJ2-5; no firm D call. The length of the CDR3 is 12 residues. Deletions cut 2 bases from V and 5 bases from J, with 6 bases between. Germline V gives CDR1 SNHLY, CDR2 FYNNEI. The CDR3 loop is CASSELEETQYF. The DNA read from the CDR3 is TGTGCCAGCAGTGAACTAGAGGAGACC. The whole variable domain, filled in from reference TRBV2 and TRBJ2-5, reads EPEVTQTPSHQVTQMGQEVILRCVPISNHLYFYWYRQILGQKVEFLVSFYNNEISEKSEIFDDQFSVERPDGSNFTLKIRSTKLEDSAMYFCASSELEETQYFGPGTRLLVL.

Of note for this clone: Sequencing ends 3 residues short of the CDR3 end; the germline J gene provides the rest. The V call is TRBV19, the J call TRBJ1-1; 10 bases map to TRBD1. Germline V gives CDR1 LNHDA, CDR2 SQIVND (reference sequence). Losses at the gene ends were 6 bases for V and 4 bases for J; bases not matched to a gene: 2. This CDR3 is 13 amino acids long. CDR3 DNA, as far as it was read: TGTGCCAGTAGAGGGACAGGGGTCACTGAA. As protein: CASRGTGVTE. In full, the CDR3 reads CASRGTGVTEAFF.

This clone occurred a few times. The missing CDR3 end, 3 residues past where the read stops, is filled in from the germline J gene. The V and J genes are TRBV18 and TRBJ2-3, with TRBD2 identical over 9 bases. Germline-derived CDR1 and CDR2 are KGHSH and LQKENI. The length of the CDR3 is 16 residues. The part of the CDR3 DNA that was read is TGTGCCAGCTCACCTCTAGCGGGAAGGAACCAAGAGACG. This encodes CASSPLAGRNQET. The whole CDR3 sequence reads CASSPLAGRNQETQYF.

This clone was recorded at least ten times. Read coverage stops 3 residues before the CDR3 terminus; the germline J gene supplies the remainder. This chain connects TRBV20-1 to TRBJ1-1, with 11 bases fitting TRBD1. The V and J ends lost 5 bases and 0 bases, in that order; junction bases with no gene match: 5. CDR1 and CDR2 (germline): DFQATT, SNEGSKA (reference sequence). The CDR3 loop spans 15 amino acids. The CDR3 DNA, read in part, is TGCAGTGCTTATCGGGACAGGGGGTTGAACACTGAA. Its translation: CSAYRDRGLNTE. The CDR3 as a whole reads CSAYRDRGLNTEAFF.

This clone showed up many times. The CDR3 end lies 3 residues beyond the end of the read and is filled in from the germline J gene. V usage is TRBV2 and J usage is TRBJ2-1; TRBD2 matches at 10 bases. J lost 4 bases, V lost 7 bases, and 7 bases had no gene match. The CDR3 sequence is 15 residues long. Germline V gene sequence: CDR1 SNHLY, CDR2 FYNNEI. The CDR3 protein is CASTPSGSTYNEQFF. The CDR3 DNA, read in part, is TGTGCCAGCACCCCTAGCGGGAGCACGTACAATGAG.

This clone was seen many times. The CDR3 end lies 3 residues beyond the end of the read and is filled in from the germline J gene. The chain combines TRBV30 with TRBJ2-1; TRBD2 matches 7 bases. The V segment lost 0 bases and the J segment 6 bases; nucleotides outside the gene matches: 8. The germline V gene encodes CDR1 GTSNPN and CDR2 SVGIG (reference sequence). This CDR3 has 15 amino acids. The CDR3 sequence is CAWSVQRTRVNEQFF. CDR3 DNA (partial): TGTGCCTGGAGTGTACAGAGGACTAGGGTCAATGAG.

This clone has ten or more counts. Sequencing ends 3 residues short of the CDR3 end; the germline J gene provides the rest. The chain recombines TRBV7-8 with TRBJ1-5, with D unclear. Germline assignment: CDR1 SGHVS and CDR2 FQNEAQ. V was shortened by 0 bases and J by 0 bases, with 6 bases between the two germline ends. The CDR3 spans 15 residues. CDR3 residues: CASSLATRSNQPQHF. The CDR3 bases that were read are TGTGCCAGCAGCTTAGCGACACGTAGCAATCAGCCC.

This clone was seen more than once but under ten times. The CDR3 end falls 3 residues outside the read, so it is completed with the germline J gene. The gene calls are TRBV7-6 and TRBJ2-3; TRBD2 aligns across 14 bases. Germline V gene lookup returns CDR1 SGHVS and CDR2 FNYEAQ. The CDR3 covers 14 residues. The CDR3 bases that were read are TGTGCCAGCAGCCCGGGACTAGCGGGAGTGGCG. Protein product: CASSPGLAGVA. The CDR3 as a whole reads CASSPGLAGVAQYF.

This clone was seen at least ten times. The observed sequence ends 3 residues before the CDR3 terminus, with the missing tail filled in from the germline J gene. V usage is TRBV14 and J usage is TRBJ2-4; the D is unclear. The CDR3 length is 14 residues. Per the germline V gene, CDR1 is SGHDN and CDR2 is FVKESK. V lost 1 base and J 3 bases, leaving 7 bases between the germline ends. CDR3 DNA, as far as it was read: TGTGCCAGCAGCCAAGGCCGTAGCAAAAACATT. Its protein is CASSQGRSKNI. The full CDR3 is CASSQGRSKNIQYF.

For this clone: The read comes to an end 3 residues before the CDR3 does, leaving the germline J gene to fill in the end. V usage is TRBV18 and J usage is TRBJ1-1; 8 positions match TRBD1. CDR1 is KGHSH, CDR2 LQKENI, per germline. This CDR3 has 13 residues. The trim removed 5 bases at V and 6 bases at J, leaving 5 bases unmatched. The part of the CDR3 DNA that was read is TGTGCCAGCTCATCGGACAGGGTACCTGAA. Protein sequence: CASSSDRVPE. The full-length CDR3 reads as CASSSDRVPEAFF.

This clone was recorded many times. The read ends 3 residues early relative to the CDR3; the germline J gene fills the gap. V is TRBV20-1 and J is TRBJ2-3, with TRBD2 matching 7 bases. V dropped 3 bases and J dropped 0; count of bases not matched to a gene: 3. This CDR3 has 14 amino acids. Germline V gives CDR1 DFQATT, CDR2 SNEGSKA (reference sequence). CDR3 sequence reads: CSASGSGSTDTQYF. The sequenced part of the CDR3 DNA is TGCAGTGCTAGTGGTAGCGGGAGCACAGATACG.

This clone was observed many times. CDR3 loop: CASSFLQGTGNQPQHF. The part of the CDR3 DNA that was read is TGTGCCAGCTCATTCCTACAGGGGACGGGCAATCAGCCC. The chain carries TRBV18 and TRBJ1-5; TRBD1 agrees at 7 bases. The read finishes 3 residues shy of the CDR3 end, and the germline J gene is used to complete it. Germline V lookup: CDR1 KGHSH, CDR2 LQKENI. This CDR3 is 16 amino acids long. The junction had 9 bases not matched to a gene; V was cut back by 5 bases and J by 2 bases.

In its sample, this clone was seen many times. The chain's CDR3 is CASSKTWTGRGNTIYF. The part of the CDR3 DNA that was read is TGTGCCAGCAGCAAAACCTGGACAGGGCGCGGAAACACC. The chain is built from TRBV13 and TRBJ1-3; 8 bases align to TRBD1. The CDR3 is cut off 3 residues early in the read; its end comes from the germline J gene. This CDR3 spans 16 amino acids. J was trimmed by 4 bases and V by 5 bases; bases with no gene match: 10. In germline, CDR1 is PRHDT, CDR2 FYEKMQ (reference sequence).